This T cell receptor beta chain is from a study of identical twins. Each CDR3 protein is one row after TCRdb ran MiXCR on the 5' RACE reads. There are roughly 1.6 million distinct CDR3 sequences in the sample; about 32% occur only once, and less than 0.35% lies in the top ten. V was clipped by 3 bases and J by 3 bases, with 17 bases between them. This CDR3 comprises 16 residues. Germline-derived CDR1 and CDR2 are SNHLY and FYNNEI. This receptor was identified in a newborn girl in good health. Sequencing was carried out using cord blood. The J gene is TRBJ1-1, the V gene TRBV2; the D gene is possibly TRBD1 (6 bases). The CDR3 DNA reads as TGTGCCAGCAGTGATGGGACACTAATAGGACACACTGAAGCTTTCTTT. This codes for CASSDGTLIGHTEAFF.